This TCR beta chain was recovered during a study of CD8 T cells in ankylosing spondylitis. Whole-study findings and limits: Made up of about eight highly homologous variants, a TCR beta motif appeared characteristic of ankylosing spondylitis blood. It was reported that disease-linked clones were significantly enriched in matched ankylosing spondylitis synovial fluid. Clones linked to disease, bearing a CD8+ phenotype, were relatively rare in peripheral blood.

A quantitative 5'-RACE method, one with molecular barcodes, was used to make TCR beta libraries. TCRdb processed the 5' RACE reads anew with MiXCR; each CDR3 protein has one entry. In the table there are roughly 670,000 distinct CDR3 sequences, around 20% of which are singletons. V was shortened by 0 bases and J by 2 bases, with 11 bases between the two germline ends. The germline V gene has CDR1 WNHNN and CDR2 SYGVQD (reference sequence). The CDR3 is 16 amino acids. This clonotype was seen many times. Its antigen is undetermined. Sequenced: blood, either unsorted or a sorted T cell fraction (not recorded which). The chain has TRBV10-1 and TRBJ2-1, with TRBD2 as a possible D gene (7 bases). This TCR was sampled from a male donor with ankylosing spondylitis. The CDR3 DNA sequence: TGCGCCAGCAGTGAGTCGGTGGGGGGGCCCTACAATGAGCAGTTCTTC. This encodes CASSESVGGPYNEQFF.